This passage covers 14 T cell receptor beta chains from one sample sequenced in a study of STAT5B mutations in CD4+ large granular lymphocyte leukemia. Sequencing used immunoSEQ multiplex PCR; TCRdb keeps in-frame clones, though not all of them. Here the sample spans about 46,000 clones, about four fifths being singletons. Material: CD4+ T cells from blood buffy coats. These receptors all stem from a human donor in good health.

This clone has only a few counts. The chain carries TRBV5-6 and TRBJ2-7, with TRBD1 matching over 7 bases. CDR3 length: 14 amino acids. The V gene end was trimmed by 3 bases and the J gene end by 2 bases; junction bases not matched to a gene: 5. Germline V gene lookup returns CDR1 SGHDT and CDR2 YYEEEE. This chain's CDR3 is CASSSQGQPYEQYF. Here the CDR3 DNA reads TGTGCCAGCAGCTCTCAGGGACAGCCCTACGAGCAGTACTTC.

This clone was observed a few times. The chain carries TRBV6-1 and TRBJ1-6; D possibly corresponds to TRBD1 (5 bases). This CDR3 spans 15 amino acids. Germline V gene sequence: CDR1 MNHNS, CDR2 SASEGT. With 10 bases removed from V and 0 bases from J, the gap between germline ends came to 13 bases. This chain's CDR3 is CATSPGTSYNSPLHF. CDR3 coding DNA: TGTGCCACCTCACCGGGGACCTCCTATAATTCACCCCTCCACTTT.

The V and J genes are TRBV9 and TRBJ2-1; D remains ambiguous. V lost 4 bases and J 8 bases, leaving 13 bases between the germline ends. The CDR3 runs 13 residues. Germline-derived CDR1 and CDR2 are SGDLS and YYNGEE. The DNA of the CDR3 is TGTGCCAGCAGCTTCAAGATTACCGATGAGCAGTTCTTC. This encodes CASSFKITDEQFF. The full variable domain, its missing parts supplied by reference TRBV9 and TRBJ2-1, is DSGVTQTPKHLITATGQRVTLRCSPRSGDLSVYWYQQSLDQGLQFLIQYYNGEERAKGNILERFSAQQFPDLHSELNLSSLELGDSALYFCASSFKITDEQFFGPGTRLTVL.

The J gene is TRBJ2-4, the V gene TRBV6-4, with 10 bases that match TRBD2. This CDR3 is built from 14 residues. CDR1 MRHNA and CDR2 SNTAGT come from the germline V gene. The J segment lost 6 bases and the V segment lost 3 bases, leaving 2 bases of the junction unmatched. CDR3 DNA: TGTGCCAGCAGTGAAGCGGGGGGGGGAAACATTCAGTACTTC. The encoded protein is CASSEAGGGNIQYF.

The CDR3 loop is CAWSVGGLYEQYF. CDR3 bases: TGTGCCTGGAGTGTAGGGGGACTCTACGAGCAGTACTTC. This sequence joins TRBV30 and TRBJ2-7; D might be TRBD1 or TRBD2, each matching 6 bases. The V end lost 0 bases, the J end lost 3 bases, and 9 bases lay between the germline ends. Germline CDR1 reads GTSNPN; CDR2 reads SVGIG (reference sequence). This CDR3 has 13 amino acids.

This chain joins TRBV5-4 and TRBJ2-6, with a tentative D call TRBD2 (6 bases). Germline CDR1 reads SGHNT; CDR2 reads YYREEE (reference sequence). The length of the CDR3 is 19 residues. The ends were cut back, 4 bases at V and 0 bases at J, with 20 bases in the middle. This CDR3 is CASSPWRGVGSSGANVLTF. CDR3 sequence (DNA): TGTGCCAGCAGCCCCTGGCGCGGGGTAGGAAGCTCTGGGGCCAACGTCCTGACTTTC.

V usage is TRBV5-6 and J usage is TRBJ1-1, with no clear D. V was shortened by 1 base and J by 0 bases, with 13 bases between the two germline ends. The CDR3 spans 16 residues. Germline CDR1 and CDR2: SGHDT and YYEEEE. The CDR3 loop reads CASSLSGINMNTEAFF. The CDR3 DNA reads TGTGCCAGCAGCTTGTCGGGAATTAACATGAACACTGAAGCTTTCTTT.

This clone was observed a handful of times. This chain links TRBV4-2 with TRBJ1-4; 8 bases match TRBD1. Germline loops: CDR1 LGHNA, CDR2 YNFKEQ. This CDR3 is 14 amino acids long. Unmatched junction bases numbered 0, after V lost 1 base and J lost 5 bases. The CDR3 DNA reads TGTGCCAGCAGCCAAGGGACAGGGAATGAAAAACTGTTTTTT. It encodes CASSQGTGNEKLFF.

The V call is TRBV5-1, the J call TRBJ1-1, with D perhaps TRBD1 (5 bases). V lost 4 bases to trimming and J lost 3 bases, with 13 bases between them. Germline V CDR1 and CDR2: SGHRS, YFSETQ. This CDR3 comprises 14 residues. CDR3 sequence reads: CASSPVQGDTEAFF. The CDR3 bases are TGCGCCAGCAGCCCGGTCCAGGGCGACACTGAAGCTTTCTTT.

The rearrangement uses TRBV7-2 and TRBJ2-2, with 9 positions matching TRBD2. The CDR3 loop spans 16 amino acids. CDR1 is SGHTA and CDR2 is FQGNSA in the germline V gene. V trimming: 3 bases; J trimming: 5 bases; junction bases outside the gene matches: 7. The CDR3 loop is CASSFLAGVATGELFF. The CDR3 DNA reads as TGTGCCAGCAGCTTTTTAGCGGGAGTGGCAACCGGGGAGCTGTTTTTT.

J is TRBJ2-4 and V is TRBV11-1; tentative D call: TRBD1 (7 bases). V lost 5 bases to trimming and J lost 4 bases, with 12 bases between them. CDR1 is SGHAT and CDR2 is FQDESV in the germline V gene (reference sequence). The CDR3 covers 14 residues. CDR3 sequence reads: CASSRGTAKNIQYF. CDR3 bases: TGTGCCAGCAGCCGCGGGACAGCTAAAAACATTCAGTACTTC.

The V and J genes are TRBV4-2 and TRBJ2-3; 9 bases line up with TRBD2. V shed 0 bases and J 2 bases; nucleotides not matched to a gene: 9. The CDR3 is 18 amino acids. Per the germline V gene, CDR1 is LGHNA and CDR2 is YNFKEQ. CDR3 sequence (DNA): TGTGCCAGCAGCCAAGAGAAGGCGGGGGGGTTCTCCACAGATACGCAGTATTTT. Protein: CASSQEKAGGFSTDTQYF.

The chain is built from TRBV6-5 and TRBJ2-7, with D hard to call. The CDR3 consists of 16 residues. Trimming shortened V by 0 bases and J by 0 bases, and 12 bases separated the two germline ends. Germline values: CDR1 MNHEY, CDR2 SVGAGI. The CDR3 DNA reads as TGTGCCAGCAGTTACTCTATATCCGCCAGCTCCTACGAGCAGTACTTC. Translating it yields CASSYSISASSYEQYF.

The CDR3 sequence: CASSKLLAIRYEQYF. As DNA, the CDR3 is TGTGCCAGCAGCAAATTACTAGCGATCCGCTACGAGCAGTACTTC. The chain employs TRBV21-1 and TRBJ2-7; TRBD2, as called in the table, went unchecked against the DNA. TRBV21-1 is a pseudogene segment. The CDR3 has 15 amino acids.